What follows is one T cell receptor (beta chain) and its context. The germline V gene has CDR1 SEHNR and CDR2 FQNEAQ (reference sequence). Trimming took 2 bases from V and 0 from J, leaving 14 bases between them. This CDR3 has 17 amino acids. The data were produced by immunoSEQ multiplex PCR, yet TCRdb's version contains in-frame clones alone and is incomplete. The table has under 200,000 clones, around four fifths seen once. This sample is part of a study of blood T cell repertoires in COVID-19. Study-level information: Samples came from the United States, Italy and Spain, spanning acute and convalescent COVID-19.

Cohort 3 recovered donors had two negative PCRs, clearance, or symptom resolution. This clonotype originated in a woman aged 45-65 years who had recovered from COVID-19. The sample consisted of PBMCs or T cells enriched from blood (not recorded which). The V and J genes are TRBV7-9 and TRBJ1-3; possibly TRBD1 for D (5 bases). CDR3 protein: CASSLIAGRPSGNTIYF. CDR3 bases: TGTGCCAGCAGCTTAATCGCGGGACGCCCCTCTGGAAACACCATATATTTT.